This T cell receptor (beta chain) was captured in a study of shared clonotypes between healthy human individuals. CDR3 size: 14 residues. The germline V gene has CDR1 SGHTA and CDR2 FQGTGA. On this clone itself: A far larger clone is a single base away, which makes a read error likely. The same CDR3 arises from other DNA sequences in this sample as well.

Some clones are missing from TCRdb's copy, which holds only in-frame ones; the method was immunoSEQ multiplex PCR. This table has more than 1 million clones, approximately 80% appearing once. This rearrangement joins TRBV7-3 to TRBJ1-1; no clear D. This sequence originates from a man aged 18 to 29 in good health. Some clones in this sample may be carry-over from other donors' samples. The sequencing input was memory CD4+ T cells from PBMCs. The subset: CD45RA-negative fraction. CDR3 coding DNA: TGTGCCAGCAGCTTAACGAATCAGAACACTGAAGCCTTCTTT. The encoded protein is CASSLTNQNTEAFF.